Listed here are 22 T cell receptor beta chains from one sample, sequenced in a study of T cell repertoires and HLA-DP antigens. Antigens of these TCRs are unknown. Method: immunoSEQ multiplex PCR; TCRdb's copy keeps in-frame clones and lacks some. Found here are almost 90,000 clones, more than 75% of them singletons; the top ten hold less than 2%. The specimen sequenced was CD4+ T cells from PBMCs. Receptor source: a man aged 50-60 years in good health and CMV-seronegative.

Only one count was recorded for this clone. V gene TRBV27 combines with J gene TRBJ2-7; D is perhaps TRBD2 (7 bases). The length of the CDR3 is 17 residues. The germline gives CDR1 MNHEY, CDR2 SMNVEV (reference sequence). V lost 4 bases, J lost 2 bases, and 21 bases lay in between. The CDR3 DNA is TGTGCCAGCAGTTCCCCCAAAAGGGGGGGAACGACCTACGAGCAGTACTTC. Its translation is CASSSPKRGGTTYEQYF.

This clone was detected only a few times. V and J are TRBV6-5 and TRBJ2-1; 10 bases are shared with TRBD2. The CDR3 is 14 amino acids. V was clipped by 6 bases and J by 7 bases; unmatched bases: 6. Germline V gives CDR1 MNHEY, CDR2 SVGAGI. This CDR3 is CASSRSGRGNEQFF. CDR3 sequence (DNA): TGTGCCAGCAGCCGGAGCGGGAGGGGTAATGAGCAGTTCTTC.

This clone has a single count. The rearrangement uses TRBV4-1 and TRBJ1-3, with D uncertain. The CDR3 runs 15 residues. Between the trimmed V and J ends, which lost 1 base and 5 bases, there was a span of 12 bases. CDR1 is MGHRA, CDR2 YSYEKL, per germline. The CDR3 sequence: CASSQVQAGRNTIYF. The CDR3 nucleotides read TGCGCCAGCAGCCAAGTTCAGGCGGGCAGAAACACCATATATTTT.

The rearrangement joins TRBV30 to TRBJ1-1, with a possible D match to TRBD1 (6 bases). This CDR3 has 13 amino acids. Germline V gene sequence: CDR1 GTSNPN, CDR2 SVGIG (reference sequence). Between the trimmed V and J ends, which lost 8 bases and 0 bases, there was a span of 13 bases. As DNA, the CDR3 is TGTGCCGGACGAAGGGACATGAACACTGAAGCTTTCTTT. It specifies CAGRRDMNTEAFF. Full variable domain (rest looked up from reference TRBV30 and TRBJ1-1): SQTIHQWPATLVQPVGSPLSLECTVEGTSNPNLYWYRQAAGRGLQLLFYSVGIGQISSEVPQNLSASRPQDRQFILSSKKLLLSDSGFYLCAGRRDMNTEAFFGQGTRLTVV.

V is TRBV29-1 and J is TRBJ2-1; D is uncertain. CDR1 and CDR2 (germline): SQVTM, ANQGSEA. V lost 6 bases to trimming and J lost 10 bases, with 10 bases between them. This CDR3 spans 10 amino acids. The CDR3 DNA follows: TGCAGCGTAAAAATACGGGAGCAGTTCTTC. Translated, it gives CSVKIREQFF.

CDR3 in amino acids: CASSLVIFVSEAFF. The CDR3, as DNA: TGTGCCAGCAGCTTAGTGATTTTCGTGAGTGAAGCTTTCTTT. This chain joins TRBV7-2 and TRBJ1-1; no definite D call. The CDR3 has 14 amino acids. Germline V gene sequence: CDR1 SGHTA, CDR2 FQGNSA. Trimming pared 1 base from V and 7 bases from J, leaving 13 bases between.

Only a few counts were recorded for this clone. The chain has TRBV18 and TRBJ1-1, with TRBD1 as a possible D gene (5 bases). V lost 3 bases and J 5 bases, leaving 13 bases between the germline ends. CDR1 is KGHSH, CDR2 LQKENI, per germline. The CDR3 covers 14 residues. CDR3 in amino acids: CASSPFGTSTEAFF. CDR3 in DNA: TGTGCCAGCTCACCCTTCGGGACGTCGACTGAAGCTTTCTTT.

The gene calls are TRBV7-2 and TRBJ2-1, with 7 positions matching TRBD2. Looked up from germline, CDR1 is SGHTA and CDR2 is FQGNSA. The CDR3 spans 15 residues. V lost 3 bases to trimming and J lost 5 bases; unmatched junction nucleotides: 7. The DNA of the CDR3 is TGTGCCAGCAGCTTTCAGGCGGGAGCGAACAATGAGCAGTTCTTC. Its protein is CASSFQAGANNEQFF.

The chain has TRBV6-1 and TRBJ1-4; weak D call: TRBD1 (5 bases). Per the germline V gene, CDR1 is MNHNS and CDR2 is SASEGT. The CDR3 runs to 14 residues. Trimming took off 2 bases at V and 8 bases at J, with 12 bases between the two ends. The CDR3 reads CASSETMSGEKLFF. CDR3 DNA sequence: TGTGCCAGCAGTGAAACTATGTCAGGGGAAAAACTGTTTTTT.

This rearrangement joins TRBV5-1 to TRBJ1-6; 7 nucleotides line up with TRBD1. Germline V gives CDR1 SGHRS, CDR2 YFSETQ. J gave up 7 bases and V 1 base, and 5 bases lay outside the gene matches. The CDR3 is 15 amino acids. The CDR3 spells CASSLSGTENSPLHF. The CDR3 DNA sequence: TGCGCCAGCAGCTTGTCCGGGACAGAGAATTCACCCCTCCACTTT.

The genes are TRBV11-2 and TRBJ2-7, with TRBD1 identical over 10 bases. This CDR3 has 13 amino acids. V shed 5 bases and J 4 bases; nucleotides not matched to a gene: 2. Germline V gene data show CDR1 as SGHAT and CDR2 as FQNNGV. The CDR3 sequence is CASSPGQGYEQYF. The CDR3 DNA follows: TGTGCCAGCAGCCCGGGACAGGGGTACGAGCAGTACTTC. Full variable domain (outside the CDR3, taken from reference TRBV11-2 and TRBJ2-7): EAGVAQSPRYKIIEKRQSVAFWCNPISGHATLYWYQQILGQGPKLLIQFQNNGVVDDSQLPKDRFSAERLKGVDSTLKIQPAKLEDSAVYLCASSPGQGYEQYFGPGTRLTVT.

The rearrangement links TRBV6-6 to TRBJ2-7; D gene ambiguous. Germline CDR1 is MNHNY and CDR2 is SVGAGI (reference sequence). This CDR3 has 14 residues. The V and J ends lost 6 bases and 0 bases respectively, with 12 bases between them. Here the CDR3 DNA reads TGTGCCAGCAGGGCCACAGAGAGCTCCTACGAGCAGTACTTC. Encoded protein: CASRATESSYEQYF.

The CDR3 reads CSGGTGTGGEQYF. The CDR3 DNA reads TGCAGCGGTGGGACAGGGACAGGAGGCGAGCAGTACTTC. V gene TRBV29-1 combines with J gene TRBJ2-7, with 9 bases lining up with TRBD1. The CDR3 loop spans 13 amino acids. Trimming cost V 7 bases and J 6 bases; bases outside gene matches: 10. From germline, CDR1 is SQVTM and CDR2 ANQGSEA.

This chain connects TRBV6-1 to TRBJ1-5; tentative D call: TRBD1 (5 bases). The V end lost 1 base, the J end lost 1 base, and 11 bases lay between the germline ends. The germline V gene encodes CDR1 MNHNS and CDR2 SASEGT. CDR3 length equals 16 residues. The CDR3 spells CASSEGQGASNQPQHF. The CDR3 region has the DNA TGTGCCAGCAGTGAAGGGCAGGGCGCAAGCAATCAGCCCCAGCATTTT.

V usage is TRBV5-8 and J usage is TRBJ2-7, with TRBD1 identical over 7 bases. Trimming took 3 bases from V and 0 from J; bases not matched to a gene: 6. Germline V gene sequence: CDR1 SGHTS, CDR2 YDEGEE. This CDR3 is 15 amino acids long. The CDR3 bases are TGTGCCAGCAGCTCGGGACAGCGAAGCTCCTACGAGCAGTACTTC. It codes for CASSSGQRSSYEQYF.

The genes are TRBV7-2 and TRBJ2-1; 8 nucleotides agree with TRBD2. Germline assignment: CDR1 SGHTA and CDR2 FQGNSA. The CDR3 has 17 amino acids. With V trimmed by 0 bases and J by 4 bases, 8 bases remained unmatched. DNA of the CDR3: TGTGCCAGCAGCTTAGCTCGGGGCGGGAGGTCGTACAATGAGCAGTTCTTC. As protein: CASSLARGGRSYNEQFF.

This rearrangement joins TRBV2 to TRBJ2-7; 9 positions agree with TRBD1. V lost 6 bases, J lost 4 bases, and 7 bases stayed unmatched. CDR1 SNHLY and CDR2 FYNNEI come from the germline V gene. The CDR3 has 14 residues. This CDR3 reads CASRQTGGRYEQYF. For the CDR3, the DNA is TGTGCCAGCAGACAAACAGGGGGCCGATACGAGCAGTACTTC.

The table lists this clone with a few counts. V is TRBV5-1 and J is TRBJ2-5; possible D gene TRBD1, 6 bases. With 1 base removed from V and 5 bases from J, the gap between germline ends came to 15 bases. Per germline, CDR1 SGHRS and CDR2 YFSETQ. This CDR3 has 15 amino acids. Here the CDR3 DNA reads TGCGCCAGCAGCTTGCGCAGGGGCGCACGGGAGACCCAGTACTTC. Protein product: CASSLRRGARETQYF.

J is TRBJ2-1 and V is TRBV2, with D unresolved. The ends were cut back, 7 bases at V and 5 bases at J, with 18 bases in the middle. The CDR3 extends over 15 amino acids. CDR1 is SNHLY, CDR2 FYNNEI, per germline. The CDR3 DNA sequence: TGTGCCAGCAAAGACACCCCTCTAAGGAACAATGAGCAGTTCTTC. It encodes CASKDTPLRNNEQFF.

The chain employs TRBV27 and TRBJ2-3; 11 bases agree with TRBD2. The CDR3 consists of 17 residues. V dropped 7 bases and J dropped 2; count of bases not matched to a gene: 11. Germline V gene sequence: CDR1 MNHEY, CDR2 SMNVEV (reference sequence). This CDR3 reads CASNLAGGAHNTDTQYF. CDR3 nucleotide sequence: TGTGCCAGCAATCTAGCGGGAGGAGCCCACAACACAGATACGCAGTATTTT.

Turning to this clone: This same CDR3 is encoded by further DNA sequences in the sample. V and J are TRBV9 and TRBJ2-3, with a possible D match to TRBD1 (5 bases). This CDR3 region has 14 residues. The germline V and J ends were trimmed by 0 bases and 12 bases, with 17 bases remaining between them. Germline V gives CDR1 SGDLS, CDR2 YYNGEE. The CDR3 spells CASSVGSTAPYQYF. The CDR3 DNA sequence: TGTGCCAGCAGCGTAGGGTCGACAGCTCCTTACCAGTATTTT.

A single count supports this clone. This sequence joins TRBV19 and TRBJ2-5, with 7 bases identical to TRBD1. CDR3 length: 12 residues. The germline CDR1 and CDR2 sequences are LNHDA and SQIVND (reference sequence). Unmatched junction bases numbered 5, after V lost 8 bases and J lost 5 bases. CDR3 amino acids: CASGYRGETQYF. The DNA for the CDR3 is TGTGCCAGTGGATACAGGGGTGAGACCCAGTACTTC.